Given below is one T cell receptor (beta chain) in context. This clonotype registers as medium-sized (0.01 to 0.1%) within its sample. Which antigen it targets is not known. One base away there is no much larger clone; base qualities are not given. The germline V gene sets CDR1 to MGHRA and CDR2 to YSYEKL. The CDR3 holds 15 amino acids from the cysteine to the phenylalanine. This entry keeps only the CDR3 DNA: 45 bases, framed from base 1. V drops 2 bases and J drops 0 bases, leaving 8 bases in between. These data come from a study of T cells generated in artificial thymic organoids (dated by TCRdb to 2016 to 2017). With regard to the full study: In some experiments, thymic T cells were further FACS-purified to deplete CD4 immature single positive or double positive precursors. TCR alpha and beta CDR3 repertoires of in vitro artificial thymic organoid-derived CD8 single positive T cells were compared with thymic and peripheral blood naive CD8 T cells. Displayed repertoire sequencing data were described as representative of three independent experiments.

Enrichment of primary CD8+ T cells was done with magnetic beads from the Miltenyi CD8+ T cell Isolation Kit. Prior to RNA extraction, CD3+TCRalphabeta+CD8 single positive T cells from organoids and thymus were isolated by FACS sorting. For each sample, the RNeasy Micro kit was used to purify total RNA from 40,000 to 200,000 sorted cells, and RNA quality was checked on an Agilent RNA 6000 Nano chip. To release thymocytes, the researchers dissected thymic fragments, broke them apart by pipetting, and passed the material through a 70 um strainer. Separate semi-nested PCR amplifications were run for the TCRalpha and TCRbeta libraries, using Advantage 2 and reverse primers located in the TRAC or TRBC constant regions. The amount of total RNA used for first-strand cDNA synthesis ranged from roughly 3.5 to 550 ng. TCR cDNA libraries were generated by 5'-RACE using the SMARTer PCR cDNA Synthesis kit, with a poly-dT primer for first-strand synthesis. Each semi-nested reverse primer in the constant region carried a 5-nucleotide sample-specific barcode, and the resulting products were cleaned up with the Zymo DNA Clean and Concentrator-5 kit. Up to ten barcoded samples were pooled, ligated to Illumina adaptors and sequenced as 2 x 150 bp paired-end reads on an Illumina MiSeq. From the authors' description of their analysis: After demultiplexing, reads were aligned using BLAT against a custom library built from IMGT containing every combination of human TRAV, TRAJ, TRBV, TRBD and TRBJ. The best BLAT hits were picked using pslCDnaFilter (-maxAligns=1, -ignoreIntrons), and custom Perl scripts were used to calculate clonotype frequencies. The raw public reads went through TCRdb reprocessing: fastp at Q25, MiXCR clone calling, in-frame beta chains kept. Duplicate CDR3 protein sequences are folded into a single record with the most common DNA and genes. The V and J calls reflect TCRdb's pipeline rather than the authors' work. The sample data list some 2,300 distinct CDR3 sequences, and 11% of these were observed just once. The ten most abundant clones make up roughly 2.7% of the sample.

General conclusions and limits of the study: Physiological TCR clonotype diversity, comparable to that of thymic and blood naive CD8 T cells, was observed in organoid-derived CD8 single positive T cells.

The chain joins TRBV4-1 to TRBJ1-5, with the D gene not clear enough to name. This receptor was taken from a human donor who gave cord blood stem cells for thymic organoid culture, a cardiac surgery patient who gave postnatal thymus, or a blood donor (not recorded which). Sequenced material: naive CD8+ T cells from the thymus. The sample's cell subset or site label, in plain terms: CD3+TCRalphabeta+CD8SP T cells; for blood, CD45RO-CCR7+ naive CD8+ T cells. The CDR3 protein: CASSQIRNSNQPQHF. The base sequence is TGCGCCAGCAGCCAAATACGCAATAGCAATCAGCCCCAGCATTTT.